These 32 T cell receptor beta chains originate from one sample sequenced in a study of OX40 agonist ivuxolimab in advanced cancers. Measured with immunoSEQ multiplex PCR; TCRdb has only the in-frame clones, and not every one. The sample includes 40,000 to 55,000 clones, less than 90% of them seen just once. Sample: CD4+ or CD8+ T cells sorted from blood, taken in a trial of the OX40 agonist ivuxolimab. Every receptor here comes from an adult with an advanced solid tumor such as melanoma, head and neck, liver or kidney cancer.

The rearrangement links TRBV27 to TRBJ2-7; D perhaps matches TRBD1 (6 bases). The ends were cut back, 4 bases at V and 0 bases at J, with 16 bases in the middle. Germline V gene data show CDR1 as MNHEY and CDR2 as SMNVEV (reference sequence). The CDR3 is 16 amino acids. CDR3 DNA: TGTGCCAGCAGTTCAGAGATGGACAGCAGCTCCTACGAGCAGTACTTC. Its translation: CASSSEMDSSSYEQYF.

The chain combines TRBV5-6 with TRBJ2-2; 8 bases match TRBD1. Germline lookup yields CDR1 SGHDT and CDR2 YYEEEE. The length of the CDR3 is 15 residues. V trimming: 5 bases; J trimming: 4 bases; junction bases outside the gene matches: 7. In DNA, the CDR3 is TGTGCCAGCAGTATCGACAGGGGAGGCACCGGGGAGCTGTTTTTT. The encoded protein is CASSIDRGGTGELFF.

This chain links TRBV10-3 with TRBJ1-1; D ambiguous. V lost 2 bases and J 4 bases, leaving 11 bases between the germline ends. Germline-derived CDR1 and CDR2 are ENHRY and SYGVKD. The CDR3 extends over 14 amino acids. Here the CDR3 DNA reads TGTGCCATCAGTGAGGGCCTTGGGAGCACTGAAGCTTTCTTT. Its translation is CAISEGLGSTEAFF.

The chain carries TRBV5-4 and TRBJ2-3; D not certain. CDR3 size: 14 residues. The V gene's germline CDR1 is SGHNT and CDR2 YYREEE (reference sequence). The ends were cut back, 0 bases at V and 3 bases at J, with 8 bases in the middle. The CDR3 here is CASSLEVGTDTQYF. CDR3 DNA: TGTGCCAGCAGCTTGGAGGTAGGGACAGATACGCAGTATTTT.

The rearrangement uses TRBV11-2 and TRBJ2-3; the D is unclear. Germline V lookup: CDR1 SGHAT, CDR2 FQNNGV. This CDR3 spans 12 amino acids. Trimming removed 4 bases at V and 2 bases at J, with 4 bases between. Here the CDR3 reads CASSSSTDTQYF. DNA of the CDR3: TGTGCCAGCAGCTCCTCCACAGATACGCAGTATTTT.

The chain recombines TRBV5-6 with TRBJ2-1; 12 bases are shared with TRBD2. With V trimmed by 3 bases and J by 4 bases, 2 bases remained unmatched. The CDR3 totals 15 residues. CDR1 is SGHDT, CDR2 YYEEEE, per germline. The CDR3 sequence is CASSSGTSGYNEQFF. The CDR3 DNA reads TGTGCCAGCAGCTCGGGGACTAGCGGGTACAATGAGCAGTTCTTC.

This rearrangement joins TRBV20-1 to TRBJ2-7; D uncertain. Germline-derived CDR1 and CDR2 are DFQATT and SNEGSKA (reference sequence). The CDR3 runs 11 residues. Trimming removed 6 bases from V and 3 bases from J, with 9 bases in between. The CDR3 DNA reads TGCAGTGCCCCCAGAGACTACGAGCAGTACTTC. Translating gives CSAPRDYEQYF.

The DNA for the CDR3 is TGTGCCAGCAGCTTAGGTGTAGGGGGCGTCGGGGAGCTGTTTTTT. It yields the protein CASSLGVGGVGELFF. V gene TRBV7-6 combines with J gene TRBJ2-2; 7 bases line up with TRBD1. Unmatched junction bases numbered 6, after V lost 1 base and J lost 7 bases. Germline loops: CDR1 SGHVS, CDR2 FNYEAQ. This CDR3 is built from 15 residues.

The genes are TRBV6-5 and TRBJ2-1, with 7 positions matching TRBD2. The CDR3 loop spans 16 amino acids. CDR1 and CDR2 from the germline V gene are MNHEY and SVGAGI. V was pared by 4 bases and J by 5 bases, with 11 bases of the junction left unmatched. The CDR3 DNA sequence: TGTGCCAGCAGTTTAATGGCTAGCGGCACCGACAATGAGCAGTTCTTC. Protein product: CASSLMASGTDNEQFF.

The rearrangement uses TRBV10-3 and TRBJ2-1; perhaps TRBD2 as D (5 bases). Trimming left V 5 bases short and J 3 bases short, with 23 bases between. The CDR3 is 18 amino acids. Germline-derived CDR1 and CDR2 are ENHRY and SYGVKD. Here the CDR3 reads CAISITSGGSPLYNEQFF. The CDR3 region has the DNA TGTGCCATCAGTATTACTAGTGGAGGTTCCCCTCTCTACAATGAGCAGTTCTTC.

This rearrangement joins TRBV27 to TRBJ2-2; D is unresolved. V was cut by 5 bases and J by 6 bases, with 22 bases left in between. The CDR3 has 17 residues. The germline V gene encodes CDR1 MNHEY and CDR2 SMNVEV (reference sequence). CDR3 in amino acids: CASSLTPPPGFAGELFF. Written as DNA, the CDR3 is TGTGCCAGCAGTCTAACCCCTCCCCCCGGTTTCGCCGGGGAGCTGTTTTTT.

J is TRBJ2-1 and V is TRBV27; 10 nucleotides match TRBD2. After removal of 5 bases from V and 8 bases from J, the junction contained 6 bases not matched to a gene. Germline loops: CDR1 MNHEY, CDR2 SMNVEV (reference sequence). This CDR3 has 14 residues. The CDR3 is CASSTSGIVDEQFF. The CDR3, as DNA: TGTGCCAGCAGTACTAGCGGGATTGTCGATGAGCAGTTCTTC.

The J gene is TRBJ1-1, the V gene TRBV11-2, with D tentatively TRBD1 (5 bases). CDR1 is SGHAT, CDR2 FQNNGV, per germline. V was trimmed by 3 bases and J by 1 base, leaving 15 bases between them. This CDR3 is built from 16 residues. The CDR3 loop reads CASSLDTGTSNTEAFF. The CDR3 region has the DNA TGTGCCAGCAGCTTGGATACAGGAACATCGAACACTGAAGCTTTCTTT. The whole variable domain, filled in from reference TRBV11-2 and TRBJ1-1, reads EAGVAQSPRYKIIEKRQSVAFWCNPISGHATLYWYQQILGQGPKLLIQFQNNGVVDDSQLPKDRFSAERLKGVDSTLKIQPAKLEDSAVYLCASSLDTGTSNTEAFFGQGTRLTVV.

Written as DNA, the CDR3 is TGTGCCAGCAGCGACGAGGGTGGGGGCTATCAGCCCCAGCATTTT. Its protein product is CASSDEGGGYQPQHF. The chain employs TRBV7-9 and TRBJ1-5; TRBD1 might be the D (6 bases). Trimming shortened V by 5 bases and J by 5 bases, and 16 bases separated the two germline ends. The CDR3 has 15 residues. The germline V gene encodes CDR1 SEHNR and CDR2 FQNEAQ (reference sequence).

The CDR3 bases are TGTGCCAGCAGCCGGTACAAGAATGAAAAACTGTTTTTT. It yields the protein CASSRYKNEKLFF. The chain couples TRBV27 to TRBJ1-4; the D is unclear. The CDR3 consists of 13 residues. Germline V gene sequence: CDR1 MNHEY, CDR2 SMNVEV (reference sequence). V lost 6 bases, J lost 5 bases, and 10 bases lay in between.

The chain recombines TRBV7-6 with TRBJ1-1; D is undetermined. The CDR3 has 12 amino acids. V lost 2 bases to trimming and J lost 4 bases, with 5 bases between them. The V gene's germline CDR1 is SGHVS and CDR2 FNYEAQ. CDR3 region: CASSLLGTEAFF. Written as DNA, the CDR3 is TGTGCCAGCAGCTTATTGGGCACTGAAGCTTTCTTT.

V and J are TRBV16 and TRBJ2-7; weak D call: TRBD1 (6 bases). Germline CDR1 is KGHSY and CDR2 is FQNENV. There are 14 residues in the CDR3. V was shortened by 5 bases and J by 5 bases, with 16 bases between the two germline ends. Here the CDR3 reads CASSSPPGANEQYF. The CDR3 DNA reads as TGTGCCAGCAGCTCGCCCCCAGGGGCAAACGAGCAGTACTTC.

CDR3 sequence (DNA): TGTGCCAGCAGTTGGGGACAGGGGGCGTTTTACGAGCAGTACTTC. Its translation is CASSWGQGAFYEQYF. This rearrangement joins TRBV27 to TRBJ2-7, with 12 bases fitting TRBD1. V dropped 4 bases and J dropped 4; count of bases not matched to a gene: 5. The germline CDR1 and CDR2 sequences are MNHEY and SMNVEV (reference sequence). The CDR3 covers 15 residues.

The chain uses TRBV11-2 and TRBJ2-7; D ambiguous. Germline V CDR1 and CDR2: SGHAT, FQNNGV. The V end was cut by 2 bases, the J end by 0 bases, with 5 bases between. CDR3 length: 13 amino acids. The DNA of the CDR3 is TGTGCCAGCAGCTTATCATTCTCCTACGAGCAGTACTTC. Residues: CASSLSFSYEQYF.

V is TRBV28 and J is TRBJ1-2; weak D call: TRBD1 (5 bases). CDR1 is MDHEN and CDR2 is SYDVKM in the germline V gene. V shed 1 base and J shed 4 bases, with 7 bases lying between them. The CDR3 contains 13 residues. Written as DNA, the CDR3 is TGTGCCAGCAGTTTATCCGGGACCTATGGCTACACCTTC. Amino acid sequence: CASSLSGTYGYTF.

The chain employs TRBV7-8 and TRBJ2-4; D may be TRBD1 or TRBD2 (7 bases each). CDR1 and CDR2 from the germline V gene are SGHVS and FQNEAQ. Deletions cut 5 bases from V and 3 bases from J, with 17 bases between. CDR3 length: 16 amino acids. Here the CDR3 reads CASSPQGGDSKNIQYF. Written as DNA, the CDR3 is TGTGCCAGCAGCCCCCAGGGGGGGGACAGCAAAAACATTCAGTACTTC. Using reference TRBV7-8 and TRBJ2-4 for the parts outside the CDR3, the full variable domain is GAGVSQSPRYKVAKRGQDVALRCDPISGHVSLFWYQQALGQGPEFLTYFQNEAQLDKSGLPSDRFFAERPEGSVSTLKIQRTQQEDSAVYLCASSPQGGDSKNIQYFGAGTRLSVL.

By sample share, this clone is medium-sized. This sequence joins TRBV10-2 and TRBJ1-2; TRBD1 agrees at 8 bases. The germline gives CDR1 WSHSY, CDR2 SAAADI. Unmatched junction bases numbered 5, after V lost 4 bases and J lost 4 bases. The CDR3 is made up of 14 amino acids. CDR3: CASSGQGAFYGYTF. The CDR3 DNA follows: TGCGCCAGCAGTGGGCAGGGGGCTTTCTATGGCTACACCTTC.

This clone has just one count. In DNA form, the CDR3 reads TGCGCCAGCAGCCAAGATCGCGGGATGGGGGGCGTAGAGACCCAGTACTTC. Its protein product is CASSQDRGMGGVETQYF. The V and J genes are TRBV4-3 and TRBJ2-5; D possibly uses TRBD1 or TRBD2 (6 bases each). Trimming cost V 0 bases and J 4 bases, with 18 bases left between them. Germline V lookup: CDR1 LGHNA, CDR2 YSLEER. The CDR3 spans 17 residues.

J is TRBJ2-1 and V is TRBV19, with 11 bases identical to TRBD2. CDR1 LNHDA and CDR2 SQIVND come from the germline V gene (reference sequence). CDR3 length equals 17 residues. Germline trimming cut 10 bases from V and 8 bases from J; bases unmatched to any gene: 19. CDR3 amino acids: CATSDRGGLAGVDEQFF. The CDR3 coding sequence is TGTGCCACCTCCGACAGGGGAGGACTAGCGGGCGTCGATGAGCAGTTCTTC.

This clone has just one count. The chain uses TRBV1 and TRBJ2-3; the table's D call, TRBD1, has no DNA check behind it. TRBV1 corresponds to a pseudogene. This CDR3 has 13 residues. The CDR3 is CTSRADPRGTQYF. In nucleotides, the CDR3 is TGCACCAGCAGAGCTGACCCCAGGGGTACGCAGTATTTT.

The chain joins TRBV29-1 to TRBJ2-3; 9 bases fit TRBD2. The V segment lost 1 base and the J segment 6 bases; nucleotides outside the gene matches: 11. The CDR3 has 16 amino acids. Germline loops: CDR1 SQVTM, CDR2 ANQGSEA. CDR3 amino acids: CSVEASGVFVRDTQYF. The CDR3 DNA reads TGCAGCGTTGAAGCTAGCGGGGTGTTCGTTCGGGATACGCAGTATTTT.

The J gene is TRBJ1-5, the V gene TRBV27; D unclear. The CDR3 totals 16 residues. Germline V gives CDR1 MNHEY, CDR2 SMNVEV (reference sequence). The V end was cut by 2 bases, the J end by 0 bases, with 11 bases between. DNA of the CDR3: TGTGCCAGCAGTTTAGCAGGAGGAGATAGCAATCAGCCCCAGCATTTT. Translation gives CASSLAGGDSNQPQHF.

The rearrangement joins TRBV4-2 to TRBJ1-1; unclear D gene. The CDR3 has 17 residues. CDR1 and CDR2 from the germline V gene are LGHNA and YNFKEQ. The V and J ends lost 4 bases and 0 bases respectively, with 18 bases between them. The CDR3 bases are TGTGCCAGCAGCCTGCGTTCCGATCCAACCCTGAACACTGAAGCTTTCTTT. Protein sequence: CASSLRSDPTLNTEAFF.

A single count supports this clone. This chain links TRBV5-4 with TRBJ2-7; D gene unclear. The CDR3 is 12 residues long. Germline V gene data show CDR1 as SGHNT and CDR2 as YYREEE (reference sequence). The ends were cut back, 1 base at V and 5 bases at J, with 7 bases in the middle. CDR3 residues: CASSLFGDEQYF. The CDR3 nucleotides are TGTGCCAGCAGCTTGTTCGGCGACGAGCAGTACTTC.

The CDR3 nucleotides are TGCGCCAGCAGTGAGCTGAACACCGGGGAGCTGTTTTTT. Protein: CASSELNTGELFF. The rearrangement links TRBV10-2 to TRBJ2-2; D gene uncertain. The CDR3 extends over 13 amino acids. V lost 2 bases and J lost 1, with 2 bases in between. Germline V gene sequence: CDR1 WSHSY, CDR2 SAAADI.

The chain carries TRBV27 and TRBJ1-1; D unresolved. Trimming took off 6 bases at V and 1 base at J, with 9 bases between the two ends. CDR1 and CDR2 from the germline V gene are MNHEY and SMNVEV (reference sequence). The CDR3 runs 13 residues. CDR3 sequence: CASRWTENTEAFF. Written as DNA, the CDR3 is TGTGCCAGCAGGTGGACGGAGAACACTGAAGCTTTCTTT.

V and J are TRBV29-1 and TRBJ1-1; possibly TRBD1 for D (6 bases). The CDR3 has 12 amino acids. With 4 bases removed from V and 5 bases from J, the gap between germline ends came to 11 bases. In germline, CDR1 is SQVTM, CDR2 ANQGSEA. CDR3: CSVGERGTEAFF. CDR3 nucleotides: TGCAGCGTTGGGGAGAGGGGGACTGAAGCTTTCTTT.